This entry lists 5 T cell receptor beta chains sequenced from one sample in a study of T cell responses to AZD1222 COVID-19 vaccine. The protocol was immunoSEQ multiplex PCR, while the TCRdb copy is restricted to in-frame clones and leaves out a portion. This table has under 85,000 clones, roughly 87% appearing once. The sample in question was peripheral blood, obtained on day 0 of MenACWY control vaccination. These receptors originate from an adult in good health.

The count of this clone is one. The chain carries TRBV5-5 and TRBJ1-2; D is uncertain. Per germline, CDR1 SGHKS and CDR2 YYEKEE (reference sequence). CDR3 length: 11 residues. Trimming took off 4 bases at V and 4 bases at J, with 5 bases between the two ends. This CDR3 is CASSAFYGYTF. The CDR3 DNA is TGTGCCAGCAGCGCTTTCTATGGCTACACCTTC.

The J gene is TRBJ2-1, the V gene TRBV4-1; D is ambiguous. Germline CDR1 and CDR2: MGHRA and YSYEKL. Between the trimmed V and J ends, which lost 1 base and 4 bases, there was a span of 5 bases. The CDR3 contains 13 residues. The CDR3 coding sequence is TGCGCCAGCAGCCAAGGACCTTACAATGAGCAGTTCTTC. This gives the protein CASSQGPYNEQFF.

The chain combines TRBV2 with TRBJ1-2; D may be TRBD1 (6 bases). Germline loops: CDR1 SNHLY, CDR2 FYNNEI. The CDR3 consists of 13 residues. V was shortened by 5 bases and J by 1 base, with 8 bases between the two germline ends. CDR3 DNA: TGTGCCAGCAGTCGGGGACATAACTATGGCTACACCTTC. This translates into CASSRGHNYGYTF.

This clone was seen a few times. The rearrangement links TRBV6-1 to TRBJ1-2; TRBD1 aligns across 7 bases. V was clipped by 3 bases and J by 3 bases; unmatched bases: 13. Germline V gene lookup returns CDR1 MNHNS and CDR2 SASEGT. The CDR3 has 17 amino acids. The CDR3 DNA is TGTGCCAGCAGTGATCCGGGACAGCCCTTCGTAGACTATGGCTACACCTTC. This translates into CASSDPGQPFVDYGYTF.

This clone was seen only a few times. The chain uses TRBV7-2 and TRBJ2-5, with 7 positions matching TRBD1. The junction had 14 bases not matched to a gene; V was cut back by 5 bases and J by 5 bases. The CDR3 covers 16 residues. CDR1 and CDR2 (germline): SGHTA, FQGNSA. CDR3 sequence: CASSTQWDRGLETQYF. CDR3 nucleotide sequence: TGTGCCAGCAGCACCCAGTGGGACAGAGGATTGGAGACCCAGTACTTC. Full variable domain (missing parts from reference TRBV7-2 and TRBJ2-5): GAGVSQSPSNKVTEKGKDVELRCDPISGHTALYWYRQSLGQGLEFLIYFQGNSAPDKSGLPSDRFSAERTGGSVSTLTIQRTQQEDSAVYLCASSTQWDRGLETQYFGPGTRLLVL.